What follows describes a single T cell receptor (beta chain). Its antigen is unknown. J was trimmed by 1 base and V by 3 bases; bases with no gene match: 14. The CDR3 loop spans 18 amino acids. From germline, CDR1 is LGHNA and CDR2 YNFKEQ. The sample belongs to a study of cytotoxic CD8 clonotypes in ibrutinib-treated CLL. As for the study in general: The study included about a dozen relapsed/refractory and more than 14 treatment-naive patients; 17 had IGHV unmutated disease. Study-level points and caveats: Baseline clonality was higher than in age-matched healthy donors and moved in step with circulating CD8+ T-cell counts. Clonality climbed at ibrutinib response, then dropped toward baseline at progression.

A 1 in 200,000 to 1 in 1 million T cell depth was the sequencing target. Generated by immunoSEQ multiplex PCR, the TCRdb table keeps only in-frame clones and is missing some. The table has over 100,000 clones, 70% to 90% seen once. The clonotype comes from a human donor with chronic lymphocytic leukemia. V usage is TRBV4-2 and J usage is TRBJ1-1, with 7 bases fitting TRBD1. Sequences were derived from PBMCs, sampled after 24 months of ibrutinib treatment. CDR3 nucleotide sequence: TGTGCCAGCAGCCACCTAACGCTGACAGGGATCTCGAACACTGAAGCTTTCTTT. Protein product: CASSHLTLTGISNTEAFF.